This TCR beta chain was sequenced for a study of cytomegalovirus exposure and HLA in healthy donors. V lost 4 bases and J 4 bases, leaving 9 bases between the germline ends. This CDR3 is built from 12 residues. CDR1 SGHDT and CDR2 YYEEEE come from the germline V gene. Vbeta (60) and Jbeta (13) primers were used in the PCR. Sequencing was performed with immunoSEQ multiplex PCR; in TCRdb, only in-frame clones are kept and a portion is missing. The table shows 100,000 to 150,000 clones, with 78% occurring only once. Sequencing input: PBMCs. The TCR originated in a man aged 35 to 55 in good health and CMV-seronegative. The chain has TRBV5-6 and TRBJ2-7; D is unresolved. CDR3 DNA: TGTGCCAGCAGCCTCAGTGTTTACGAGCAGTACTTC. Translating it yields CASSLSVYEQYF. Using reference TRBV5-6 and TRBJ2-7 for the parts outside the CDR3, the full variable domain is DAGVTQSPTHLIKTRGQQVTLRCSPKSGHDTVSWYQQALGQGPQFIFQYYEEEERQRGNFPDRFSGHQFPNYSSELNVNALLLGDSALYLCASSLSVYEQYFGPGTRLTVT.